This TCR beta chain was identified in a study of control samples from healthy donors and cancer patients. Germline trimming cut 6 bases from V and 8 bases from J; bases unmatched to any gene: 12. The CDR3 runs 16 residues. Per the germline V gene, CDR1 is SGHRS and CDR2 is YFSETQ. Profiling relied on immunoSEQ multiplex PCR, and the TCRdb table lists in-frame clones only, not all of them. The table records 100,000 to 150,000 clones, almost 95% of them present only once. The sequenced sample was PBMCs. This clonotype originated in an older man with head and neck cancer. The chain couples TRBV5-1 to TRBJ2-2, with TRBD2 matching over 11 bases. This CDR3 reads CASNDDSSGRRGELFF. CDR3 nucleotides: TGCGCCAGCAACGACGATTCTAGCGGGAGGAGAGGGGAGCTGTTTTTT.